The present entry profiles one TCR beta chain with its context. Its antigen remains unknown. 13 Jbeta primers and 60 Vbeta primers were used for the PCR. Sequencing was performed with immunoSEQ multiplex PCR; in TCRdb, only in-frame clones are kept and a portion is missing. The data show approximately 170,000 clones, about 85% seen once. The data were taken from a study of cytomegalovirus exposure and HLA in healthy donors. Findings and caveats of the study: From TCR beta sequences, most subjects' HLA-A and HLA-B alleles were reportedly predicted accurately. Several of the most significant clusters appeared linked to common viral pathogens, based on a later analysis. Later findings reportedly placed an Asian-associated ancestry cluster below the 666-donor mean for N-insertions.

The germline gives CDR1 SGHRS, CDR2 YFSETQ. This CDR3 is built from 15 residues. The V segment lost 6 bases and the J segment 4 bases; nucleotides outside the gene matches: 11. Sequencing was performed on PBMCs. V and J are TRBV5-1 and TRBJ2-7; 9 bases align to TRBD2. The origin of this receptor is a boy between 2 and 10 years old in good health and CMV-seronegative. The CDR3 region is CASTILAGERYEQYF. In DNA form, the CDR3 reads TGCGCCAGCACCATATTAGCGGGAGAGAGATACGAGCAGTACTTC.